These 31 T cell receptor beta chains were all obtained from the same sample, sequenced in a study of cytomegalovirus exposure and HLA in healthy donors. The PCR had 60 Vbeta and 13 Jbeta primers. Clones were sequenced by immunoSEQ multiplex PCR, and TCRdb holds only the in-frame ones, with some missing. This table has about 100,000 clones, 60% to 80% appearing once. The source material was PBMCs. These TCRs come from a woman aged 55-75 years in good health and CMV-seropositive.

This chain connects TRBV19 to TRBJ1-5, with a possible D match to TRBD1 (5 bases). V lost 5 bases, J lost 3 bases, and 17 bases lay in between. Germline-derived CDR1 and CDR2 are LNHDA and SQIVND (reference sequence). The CDR3 has 16 amino acids. In nucleotides, the CDR3 is TGTGCCAGTAGTTGGTCCGGGGGTAGAAACAATCAGCCCCAGCATTTT. This translates into CASSWSGGRNNQPQHF.

This clone occurred a few times. The chain links TRBV5-1 to TRBJ1-4; TRBD1 might be the D (6 bases). V was pared by 1 base and J by 6 bases, with 10 bases between. Germline V gene lookup returns CDR1 SGHRS and CDR2 YFSETQ. The CDR3 has 14 residues. The CDR3 reads CASSLSGGYEKLFF. In nucleotides, the CDR3 is TGCGCCAGCAGCTTGTCGGGGGGCTATGAAAAACTGTTTTTT.

The rearrangement links TRBV19 to TRBJ2-6; perhaps TRBD1 as D (5 bases). CDR3 length: 17 residues. Per the germline V gene, CDR1 is LNHDA and CDR2 is SQIVND (reference sequence). V was clipped by 6 bases and J by 0 bases, with 15 bases between them. CDR3 region: CASSSDQGVSGANVLTF. The CDR3 DNA sequence: TGTGCCAGTAGCTCGGACCAGGGTGTCTCTGGGGCCAACGTCCTGACTTTC.

The DNA for the CDR3 is TGTGCCAGCTCACCGGGCCAGACCTTAAATCAGCCCCAGCATTTT. Its protein is CASSPGQTLNQPQHF. V gene TRBV18 combines with J gene TRBJ1-5; D call uncertain. In germline, CDR1 is KGHSH, CDR2 LQKENI. The CDR3 is made up of 15 amino acids. The V gene lost 3 bases and the J gene lost 4 bases, with 13 bases spanning the gap.

The chain combines TRBV5-4 with TRBJ2-3; TRBD2 agrees at 8 bases. The V gene end was trimmed by 4 bases and the J gene end by 4 bases; junction bases not matched to a gene: 17. Germline assignment: CDR1 SGHNT and CDR2 YYREEE (reference sequence). CDR3 length: 18 residues. CDR3 protein: CASSRAFGTSPGADTQYF. The CDR3 bases are TGTGCCAGCAGCCGAGCCTTTGGGACTAGTCCCGGGGCAGATACGCAGTATTTT.

This clone has more than one count but fewer than ten. The chain combines TRBV9 with TRBJ1-5; D may be TRBD1 (6 bases). The CDR3 covers 14 residues. Trimming took 0 bases from V and 5 from J, leaving 9 bases between them. In germline, CDR1 is SGDLS, CDR2 YYNGEE. This chain's CDR3 is CASSVGTEDQPQHF. CDR3 sequence (DNA): TGTGCCAGCAGCGTAGGGACAGAAGATCAGCCCCAGCATTTT.

V gene TRBV7-3 combines with J gene TRBJ2-7, with TRBD1 matching over 8 bases. CDR1 is SGHTA, CDR2 FQGTGA, per germline. The CDR3 runs 15 residues. The J segment lost 2 bases and the V segment lost 2 bases, leaving 5 bases of the junction unmatched. The CDR3 DNA reads as TGTGCCAGCAGCTTACAAGGACAGGGAGCCTACGAGCAGTACTTC. Protein product: CASSLQGQGAYEQYF.

This clone appeared a single time. The rearrangement uses TRBV7-3 and TRBJ2-2; unclear D gene. V lost 1 base and J lost 7, with 7 bases in between. Germline V gives CDR1 SGHTA, CDR2 FQGTGA. This CDR3 is 13 amino acids long. The CDR3 region has the DNA TGTGCCAGCAGCTTAAGTTACATCGGGGAGCTGTTTTTT. As protein: CASSLSYIGELFF. Variable domain in full (rest from reference TRBV7-3 and TRBJ2-2): GAGVSQTPSNKVTEKGKYVELRCDPISGHTALYWYRQSLGQGPEFLIYFQGTGAADDSGLPNDRFFAVRPEGSVSTLKIQRTERGDSAVYLCASSLSYIGELFFGEGSRLTVL.

The chain couples TRBV11-2 to TRBJ2-2, with D maybe TRBD1 (6 bases). Germline-derived CDR1 and CDR2 are SGHAT and FQNNGV. The CDR3 has 16 amino acids. V shed 5 bases and J shed 5 bases, with 18 bases lying between them. The CDR3 DNA sequence: TGTGCCAGCAGCAACCGAGGGGGTTTTATAACCGGGGAGCTGTTTTTT. It encodes CASSNRGGFITGELFF.

DNA of the CDR3: TGTGCCTGGACTAACGACGGCTACGGGGAGACCCAGTACTTC. It encodes CAWTNDGYGETQYF. V usage is TRBV30 and J usage is TRBJ2-5; D uncertain. The V gene's germline CDR1 is GTSNPN and CDR2 SVGIG (reference sequence). The V gene lost 4 bases and the J gene lost 5 bases, with 17 bases spanning the gap. CDR3 length equals 14 residues.

The V gene is TRBV7-9, the J gene TRBJ1-6; TRBD1 is a possible D gene (6 bases). The CDR3 runs to 14 residues. Trimming removed 1 base from V and 9 bases from J, with 10 bases in between. From germline, CDR1 is SEHNR and CDR2 FQNEAQ (reference sequence). CDR3: CASSLVQGFSPLHF. Written as DNA, the CDR3 is TGTGCCAGCAGCTTAGTACAGGGCTTTTCACCCCTCCACTTT. Based on the CDR3 plus reference TRBV7-9 and TRBJ1-6, the full variable domain is DTGVSQNPRHKITKRGQNVTFRCDPISEHNRLYWYRQTLGQGPEFLTYFQNEAQLEKSRLLSDRFSAERPKGSFSTLEIQRTEQGDSAMYLCASSLVQGFSPLHFGNGTRLTVT.

This chain uses TRBV29-1 with TRBJ2-7; D is possibly TRBD2 (7 bases). The germline gives CDR1 SQVTM, CDR2 ANQGSEA. The CDR3 length is 15 residues. V was cut by 4 bases and J by 0 bases, with 16 bases left in between. Here the CDR3 DNA reads TGCAGCGTTGTGATGGGAGGGGGGGTCTCCTACGAGCAGTACTTC. Protein: CSVVMGGGVSYEQYF.

This rearrangement joins TRBV27 to TRBJ2-1, with a possible D match to TRBD2 (7 bases). This CDR3 is 14 amino acids long. Trimming took off 1 base at V and 8 bases at J, with 12 bases between the two ends. Germline V gene sequence: CDR1 MNHEY, CDR2 SMNVEV (reference sequence). CDR3 sequence reads: CASSLFTGRDEQFF. The DNA for the CDR3 is TGTGCCAGCAGTTTATTTACAGGGAGGGATGAGCAGTTCTTC.

This clone occurred once. The gene calls are TRBV11-3 and TRBJ1-2; perhaps TRBD1 as D (5 bases). The CDR3 loop spans 12 amino acids. CDR1 and CDR2 (germline): SGHNT, YENEEA. The V end was cut by 4 bases, the J end by 7 bases, with 10 bases between. Here the CDR3 reads CASSSSGFGYTF. The CDR3 DNA sequence: TGTGCCAGCAGCTCATCAGGGTTTGGCTACACCTTC.

The chain combines TRBV30 with TRBJ1-5, with TRBD1 identical over 7 bases. From germline, CDR1 is GTSNPN and CDR2 SVGIG (reference sequence). This CDR3 is 15 amino acids long. V trimming: 0 bases; J trimming: 6 bases; junction bases outside the gene matches: 8. The CDR3, as DNA: TGTGCCTGGAGTGTACAGGGGAAAAAGCGTCAGCCCCAGCATTTT. Protein product: CAWSVQGKKRQPQHF.

This clone was observed a single time. The chain recombines TRBV19 with TRBJ1-2; the D is unclear. CDR1 LNHDA and CDR2 SQIVND come from the germline V gene (reference sequence). V lost 5 bases, J lost 7 bases, and 14 bases lay in between. The CDR3 is 13 residues long. CDR3 loop: CASSRADPGGYTF. CDR3 in DNA: TGTGCCAGTAGTCGCGCCGATCCTGGTGGCTACACCTTC.

The chain employs TRBV19 and TRBJ2-7; 7 bases match TRBD1. From germline, CDR1 is LNHDA and CDR2 SQIVND (reference sequence). The CDR3 covers 15 residues. V was clipped by 6 bases and J by 0 bases; unmatched bases: 8. CDR3 sequence: CASSKRQGDSYEQYF. The CDR3 bases are TGTGCCAGTAGCAAGAGGCAGGGGGACTCCTACGAGCAGTACTTC. The entire variable domain, with the rest obtained from reference TRBV19 and TRBJ2-7, is as follows: DGGITQSPKYLFRKEGQNVTLSCEQNLNHDAMYWYRQDPGQGLRLIYYSQIVNDFQKGDIAEGYSVSREKKESFPLTVTSAQKNPTAFYLCASSKRQGDSYEQYFGPGTRLTVT.

V is TRBV19 and J is TRBJ2-4; weak D call: TRBD2 (6 bases). Trimming shortened V by 2 bases and J by 2 bases, and 16 bases separated the two germline ends. The CDR3 contains 17 residues. CDR1 is LNHDA and CDR2 is SQIVND in the germline V gene (reference sequence). The CDR3 DNA reads TGTGCCAGTAGTATAACACGGACTCGGGGGACCAAAAACATTCAGTACTTC. It encodes CASSITRTRGTKNIQYF.

A few counts support this clone. This chain links TRBV6-5 with TRBJ1-4, with TRBD1 identical over 7 bases. Germline V gene data show CDR1 as MNHEY and CDR2 as SVGAGI. The CDR3 has 15 residues. Trimming took 6 bases from V and 4 from J; bases not matched to a gene: 8. DNA of the CDR3: TGTGCCAGCAGCCGGAAGGGGGCTGATAATGAAAAACTGTTTTTT. Its translation: CASSRKGADNEKLFF.

This clone was seen only once. This chain joins TRBV19 and TRBJ1-1; 11 bases line up with TRBD1. CDR1 LNHDA and CDR2 SQIVND come from the germline V gene (reference sequence). CDR3 length: 16 amino acids. V shed 5 bases and J 5 bases; nucleotides not matched to a gene: 10. CDR3 sequence: CASSRIGQGARTEAFF. CDR3 nucleotide sequence: TGTGCCAGTAGTCGCATTGGACAGGGGGCGAGGACTGAAGCTTTCTTT. Combining the CDR3 with reference TRBV19 and TRBJ1-1 gives the whole variable domain DGGITQSPKYLFRKEGQNVTLSCEQNLNHDAMYWYRQDPGQGLRLIYYSQIVNDFQKGDIAEGYSVSREKKESFPLTVTSAQKNPTAFYLCASSRIGQGARTEAFFGQGTRLTVV.

The chain is built from TRBV2 and TRBJ1-5, with 10 bases that match TRBD1. Germline V lookup: CDR1 SNHLY, CDR2 FYNNEI. CDR3 length equals 14 residues. V was clipped by 7 bases and J by 4 bases; unmatched bases: 4. The CDR3 region is CASTDRGLNQPQHF. The CDR3 DNA is TGTGCCAGCACAGACAGGGGGCTTAATCAGCCCCAGCATTTT. The full variable domain, completed using reference TRBV2 and TRBJ1-5, is EPEVTQTPSHQVTQMGQEVILRCVPISNHLYFYWYRQILGQKVEFLVSFYNNEISEKSEIFDDQFSVERPDGSNFTLKIRSTKLEDSAMYFCASTDRGLNQPQHFGDGTRLSIL.

The chain employs TRBV27 and TRBJ2-2; 8 bases are shared with TRBD2. The trim removed 8 bases at V and 4 bases at J, leaving 18 bases unmatched. Per the germline V gene, CDR1 is MNHEY and CDR2 is SMNVEV (reference sequence). The CDR3 spans 18 residues. The CDR3 region is CASLSSWRERETTGELFF. In DNA form, the CDR3 reads TGTGCCAGCCTTTCCAGCTGGAGGGAGCGGGAGACCACCGGGGAGCTGTTTTTT.

Notes on this clone: One end of the junction is discordant with germline, which a read error may explain. The chain recombines TRBV6-6 with TRBJ2-1; TRBD2 aligns across 10 bases. The CDR3 is made up of 16 amino acids. CDR1 MNHNY and CDR2 SVGAGI come from the germline V gene (reference sequence). The CDR3 here is CTVFGAGGPGYNEQFF. The CDR3 bases are TGCACCGTTTTTGGAGCGGGAGGGCCAGGGTACAATGAGCAGTTCTTC.

The chain's CDR3 is CASSSSRQSSYNEQFF. CDR3 DNA: TGTGCCAGCAGCTCCTCCCGACAGTCCTCCTACAATGAGCAGTTCTTC. V usage is TRBV7-9 and J usage is TRBJ2-1; the D gene is possibly TRBD1 (5 bases). Trimming shortened V by 4 bases and J by 0 bases, and 13 bases separated the two germline ends. In germline, CDR1 is SEHNR, CDR2 FQNEAQ (reference sequence). The CDR3 runs 16 residues.

The chain employs TRBV7-9 and TRBJ2-7; a possible D gene is TRBD2 (7 bases). Trimming shortened V by 7 bases and J by 7 bases, and 20 bases separated the two germline ends. Per germline, CDR1 SEHNR and CDR2 FQNEAQ (reference sequence). The CDR3 contains 14 residues. CDR3 coding DNA: TGTGCCAGCACCTCTGCGGGGGCGCTTGGGGAGCAGTACTTC. Protein sequence: CASTSAGALGEQYF. Full variable domain (remainder filled in from reference TRBV7-9 and TRBJ2-7): DTGVSQNPRHKITKRGQNVTFRCDPISEHNRLYWYRQTLGQGPEFLTYFQNEAQLEKSRLLSDRFSAERPKGSFSTLEIQRTEQGDSAMYLCASTSAGALGEQYFGPGTRLTVT.

This chain joins TRBV6-1 and TRBJ1-6; D not certain. This CDR3 spans 14 amino acids. Germline values: CDR1 MNHNS, CDR2 SASEGT. Here the CDR3 DNA reads TGTGGACTCCGGGAAGGCACCTATAATTCACCCCTCCACTTT. It is translated as CGLREGTYNSPLHF.

The chain employs TRBV7-8 and TRBJ1-4, with D perhaps matching TRBD1 (6 bases). Between the trimmed V and J ends, which lost 5 bases and 7 bases, there was a span of 26 bases. From germline, CDR1 is SGHVS and CDR2 FQNEAQ. The CDR3 loop spans 18 amino acids. As DNA, the CDR3 is TGTGCCAGCAGCCTTATGGCGGGGGCTCGGGATTGGGGTGAAAAACTGTTTTTT. Translation: CASSLMAGARDWGEKLFF.

The V gene is TRBV6-1, the J gene TRBJ2-5; 8 bases align to TRBD2. With V trimmed by 7 bases and J by 4 bases, 5 bases remained unmatched. Germline V CDR1 and CDR2: MNHNS, SASEGT. The CDR3 extends over 13 amino acids. CDR3 loop: CASNLREAETQYF. DNA for the CDR3: TGTGCCAGCAATTTGCGGGAGGCAGAGACCCAGTACTTC.

The CDR3 sequence: CASLGLRTYEQYF. The CDR3 DNA reads as TGTGCCAGCTTGGGACTCAGAACCTACGAGCAGTACTTC. This rearrangement joins TRBV6-5 to TRBJ2-5; the D gene is possibly TRBD2 (6 bases). The J call is in doubt because the DNA end fits TRBJ2-7 better. The CDR3 contains 13 residues. Germline-derived CDR1 and CDR2 are MNHEY and SVGAGI.

This clone has ten or more counts. The chain links TRBV27 to TRBJ1-5, with TRBD1 matching over 8 bases. Losses at the gene ends were 3 bases for V and 4 bases for J; bases not matched to a gene: 5. The CDR3 totals 15 residues. Germline CDR1 and CDR2: MNHEY and SMNVEV (reference sequence). The CDR3 DNA is TGTGCCAGCAGTTTCAGTCAGGGGGCGAATCAGCCCCAGCATTTT. Translating gives CASSFSQGANQPQHF.

This chain links TRBV7-9 with TRBJ2-3; D unclear. CDR1 SEHNR and CDR2 FQNEAQ come from the germline V gene (reference sequence). The ends were cut back, 5 bases at V and 0 bases at J, with 12 bases in the middle. CDR3 length: 15 residues. The chain's CDR3 is CASSQRAGSTDTQYF. The DNA for the CDR3 is TGTGCCAGCAGCCAACGAGCAGGAAGCACAGATACGCAGTATTTT.